Listed below are T cell receptor beta chains from one sample, sequenced in a study of blood T cell repertoires in COVID-19. Sequencing was performed with immunoSEQ multiplex PCR; in TCRdb, only in-frame clones are kept and a portion is missing. The table lists about 440,000 clones, approximately 90% of them singletons. The sequenced material came from peripheral blood. Receptor source: a young woman with acute or convalescent COVID-19. CDR3s include the opening cysteine and the closing phenylalanine or tryptophan. D genes are given only for firm matches. Size tells how often a clone was seen (once, few, many) or the class of an expanded clone, and some rows leave it out.

TRBD1 TRBJ2-5 TRBV5-1 once CASSRGGTETQYF TGCGCCAGCAGCCGAGGGGGCACAGAGACCCAGTACTTC
. TRBJ2-2 TRBV7-3 . CASSPGLMGELFF TGTGCCAGCAGCCCGGGACTTATGGGGGAGCTGTTTTTT
TRBD1 TRBJ2-3 TRBV28 . CASSLLDRDTDTQYF TGTGCCAGCAGTCTTTTAGACAGGGACACAGATACGCAGTATTTT
TRBD1 TRBJ2-1 TRBV10-1 . CASSGQGYNEQFF TGCGCCAGCAGCGGACAGGGATACAATGAGCAGTTCTTC
TRBD1 TRBJ1-1 TRBV11-2 . CASSLDPGGTEAFF TGTGCCAGCAGCTTAGACCCAGGGGGCACTGAAGCTTTCTTT
. TRBJ2-5 TRBV12-3/TRBV12-4 . CASSAGIQETQYF TGTGCCAGCAGCGCGGGGATTCAAGAGACCCAGTACTTC
TRBD1 TRBJ1-4 TRBV7-9 once CASSPTGGDEKLFF TGTGCCAGCAGCCCTACAGGGGGCGATGAAAAACTGTTTTTT
. TRBJ2-5 TRBV19 . CASSMVQGGTQYF TGTGCCAGTAGTATGGTTCAGGGAGGGACCCAGTACTTC
TRBD1 TRBJ1-1 TRBV2 . CASSDLRDRGLNTEAFF TGTGCCAGCAGTGATTTACGGGACAGGGGGCTGAACACTGAAGCTTTCTTT
. TRBJ1-3 TRBV28 . CTSSSSGGGNTIYF TGTACCAGCAGTTCGTCCGGGGGAGGAAACACCATATATTTT
. TRBJ1-6 TRBV6-6 . CASSSSPEGQETF TGTGCCAGCAGTTCGTCGCCCGAGGGACAAGAAACCTTT
. TRBJ1-1 TRBV7-3 . CASSLLGVDTEAFF TGTGCCAGCAGCCTCCTAGGCGTAGACACTGAAGCTTTCTTT
TRBD2 TRBJ2-7 TRBV18 . CASSPRTAGGDSYEQYF TGTGCCAGCTCACCGCGGACAGCGGGGGGCGACTCCTACGAGCAGTACTTC
. TRBJ2-3 TRBV5-6 . CASSTYRRAQYF TGTGCCAGCAGCACCTACAGGAGGGCGCAGTATTTT
TRBD2 TRBJ2-1 TRBV7-3 . CASSLRGGSYNEQFF TGTGCCAGCAGCCTCCGGGGGGGCTCCTACAATGAGCAGTTCTTC
TRBD1 TRBJ1-1 TRBV10-3 . CAIRDREGAEAFF TGTGCCATCAGAGACAGGGAAGGCGCTGAAGCTTTCTTT
. TRBJ2-5 TRBV5-1 . CASSLATGPQETQYF TGCGCCAGCAGCTTGGCGACAGGTCCGCAAGAGACCCAGTACTTC
. TRBJ2-1 TRBV14 . CASSPDSYNEQFF TGTGCCAGCAGCCCAGACAGTTACAATGAGCAGTTCTTC
TRBD1 TRBJ1-3 TRBV2 . CASSIQDRPSGNTIYF TGTGCCAGCAGTATCCAGGACAGGCCCTCTGGAAACACCATATATTTT
. TRBJ2-5 TRBV2 . CASSLLVAETQYF TGTGCCAGCAGCCTACTAGTTGCGGAGACCCAGTACTTC
. TRBJ2-2 TRBV6-5 . CATGQHTGELFF TGTGCCACAGGACAGCACACCGGGGAGCTGTTTTTT
. TRBJ1-2 TRBV5-6 . CASSRPGTSNYGYTF TGTGCCAGCAGCCGACCCGGGACAAGTAACTATGGCTACACCTTC
. TRBJ1-1 TRBV29-1 . CSALRTGMTEAFF TGCAGCGCCCTCCGAACAGGGATGACTGAAGCTTTCTTT